This TCR beta chain emerged from a study of blood T cells in healthy people across ages. General study results and limits: Fewer expanded clones and more diversity marked long-lived versus aged donors. Observed TCR beta diversity per million T cells went down as age went up. This fall followed a roughly linear course with age. Donor CMV status was unknown, possibly confounding expanded clonotype changes.

As concerns this clonotype: Antigen unknown.

The germline CDR1 and CDR2 sequences are SGHTA and FQGNSA. The CDR3 spans 13 residues. V lost 2 bases and J 4 bases, leaving 8 bases between the germline ends. PCR was performed a second time for about 7 to 12 cycles using a sample-barcoded 5' primer and a J-beta primer mix. The template-switch adaptor was a 5' adaptor with 12 random nucleotides. It tagged each cDNA molecule. TCRdb re-analysed the 5' RACE reads in MiXCR, keeping a single row per CDR3 protein. The table records some 1.4 million distinct CDR3 sequences, 42% of them present only once. The chain carries TRBV7-2 and TRBJ2-5; D uncertain. The receptor was derived from a woman aged 18-30 years in good health. The sequencing input was blood. The DNA for the CDR3 is TGTGCCAGCAGCTTAATTACATCAGAGACCCAGTACTTC. Protein sequence: CASSLITSETQYF.